This T cell receptor (beta chain) was found in a study of blood T cell repertoires in COVID-19. Study-wide background: COVID-19 samples, acute and convalescent, were from the United States, Italy and Spain.

In the original workflow: How many nucleated cells were present was estimated from reference gene primer amplification. Assay: immunoSEQ multiplex PCR; the TCRdb copy retains only in-frame clones and omits some. V, J and clone size derive from that table, while D and trimming were established from the DNA sequence. The sample lists fewer than 250,000 clones; approximately 83% were seen once. The CDR3 runs to 13 residues. CDR1 SGDLS and CDR2 YYNGEE come from the germline V gene. Trimming removed 0 bases from V and 5 bases from J, with 8 bases in between. The chain combines TRBV9 with TRBJ2-5; no clear D gene. The source is a woman in her thirties or forties who had been exposed to COVID-19. Source material: PBMCs or T cells enriched from blood (not recorded which). DNA for the CDR3: TGTGCCAGCAGCGTAGATGGAGCGGAGACCCAGTACTTC. It encodes CASSVDGAETQYF.